Sequencing of this T cell receptor beta chain was carried out in a study of T-cell reconstitution after alpha-beta-depleted transplantation in children. Study-level results: Several hundred rapidly expanded clones from non-depleted graft cells reportedly supplied alpha-beta T cells about two months post-transplant. At one year after transplant, newly produced T cells mostly accounted for T-cell counts and diversity. TCRbeta diversity was high at day 60 in some patients (a result of surviving recipient T cells and thymic progenitors).

CDR1 and CDR2 from the germline V gene are SGHVS and FNYEAQ. The ends were cut back, 5 bases at V and 4 bases at J, with 12 bases in the middle. CDR3 length: 14 amino acids. Unique molecular identifiers were incorporated when the TCRbeta library was constructed. TCRdb reprocessed the PCR reads via MiXCR and lists one record per CDR3 protein. Among fewer than 750,000 distinct CDR3 sequences listed, 25% to 30% were seen once. As for this clonotype: The target antigen is unknown.

This chain joins TRBV7-6 and TRBJ1-5; a weak D match, TRBD1 (5 bases). This sequence was found in a boy less than two years old with Wiskott-Aldrich syndrome, due to receive a stem cell transplant. The sample here was PBMCs, taken before TCRalphabeta/CD19-depleted stem cell transplant. CDR3 residues: CASSPGLGNQPQHF. The CDR3 nucleotides read TGTGCCAGCAGCCCGGGACTTGGAAATCAGCCCCAGCATTTT.